This T cell receptor (beta chain) was observed in a study of blood T cell repertoires in COVID-19. Turning to the study itself: Acute-phase and convalescent COVID-19 samples originated in the United States, Italy and Spain. PBMCs, B-cell-depleted T cells, or T cells provided the cDNA or gDNA that made up the material.

V shed 2 bases, J shed 5 bases, and the junction held 6 bases outside the gene matches. The CDR3 totals 15 residues. From germline, CDR1 is KGHSH and CDR2 LQKENI. As originally analysed: From reference gene primer amplification, estimates of nucleated cell counts were derived. Profiling relied on immunoSEQ multiplex PCR, and the TCRdb table lists in-frame clones only, not all of them. V and J calls and clone size come straight from that table; D and trimming were deduced from the DNA. The sample includes fewer than 80,000 clones, roughly 92% of them seen just once. V and J are TRBV18 and TRBJ1-1; 9 positions agree with TRBD1. This receptor was obtained from a human donor in a cohort sampled during active COVID-19. Sequencing input: peripheral blood. CDR3 DNA sequence: TGTGCCAGCTCACCATACGGGACAGGGCAAACTGAAGCTTTCTTT. As protein: CASSPYGTGQTEAFF.